The entry below describes one TCR beta chain. No antigen is known for it. Looked up from germline, CDR1 is MNHEY and CDR2 is SMNVEV (reference sequence). The CDR3 contains 14 residues. Trimming shortened V by 5 bases and J by 6 bases, and 16 bases separated the two germline ends. The record originates from a study of post-analysis software for immune sequencing data. At the level of the study: The disease courses spanned relapsing-remitting, secondary progressive and progressive-relapsing forms of multiple sclerosis.

Broader study findings: Five or six TRBV segments, TRBV5-6, TRBV5-1 and TRBV20-1 among them, were found more frequent in patients than controls.

Incorporated into the TCR beta cDNA libraries were unique molecular identifiers, which served to reduce PCR and sequencing biases. TCRdb re-called the PCR reads with MiXCR, one entry per CDR3 protein. This sample has a few hundred thousand distinct CDR3 sequences, with roughly 35% found just once. The sample consisted of blood. The rearrangement links TRBV27 to TRBJ1-2; no definite D call. The TCR was taken from a girl between 10 and 17 years old with multiple sclerosis. CDR3 in DNA: TGTGCCAGCAGTCCCATTTTAGGGTGCGATGGCTACACCTTC. Translating gives CASSPILGCDGYTF.